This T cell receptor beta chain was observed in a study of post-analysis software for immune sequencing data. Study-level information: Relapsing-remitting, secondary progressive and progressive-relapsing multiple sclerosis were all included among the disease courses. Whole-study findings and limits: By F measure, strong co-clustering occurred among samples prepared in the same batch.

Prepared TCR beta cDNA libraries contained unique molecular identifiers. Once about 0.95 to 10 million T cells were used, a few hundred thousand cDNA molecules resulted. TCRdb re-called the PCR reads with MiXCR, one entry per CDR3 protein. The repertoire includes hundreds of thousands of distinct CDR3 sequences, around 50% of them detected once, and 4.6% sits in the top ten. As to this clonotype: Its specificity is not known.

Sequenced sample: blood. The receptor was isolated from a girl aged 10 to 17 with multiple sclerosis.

The CDR3 DNA is TGCAGCGTTGCTGGACAGGATAGGAATGAGCAGTTCTTC. It yields the protein CSVAGQDRNEQFF. The chain combines TRBV29-1 with TRBJ2-1; TRBD1 matches at 7 bases. CDR3 length equals 13 residues. The germline gives CDR1 SQVTM, CDR2 ANQGSEA. Trimming at V came to 4 bases and at J to 7 bases, leaving 7 bases not matched to a gene.